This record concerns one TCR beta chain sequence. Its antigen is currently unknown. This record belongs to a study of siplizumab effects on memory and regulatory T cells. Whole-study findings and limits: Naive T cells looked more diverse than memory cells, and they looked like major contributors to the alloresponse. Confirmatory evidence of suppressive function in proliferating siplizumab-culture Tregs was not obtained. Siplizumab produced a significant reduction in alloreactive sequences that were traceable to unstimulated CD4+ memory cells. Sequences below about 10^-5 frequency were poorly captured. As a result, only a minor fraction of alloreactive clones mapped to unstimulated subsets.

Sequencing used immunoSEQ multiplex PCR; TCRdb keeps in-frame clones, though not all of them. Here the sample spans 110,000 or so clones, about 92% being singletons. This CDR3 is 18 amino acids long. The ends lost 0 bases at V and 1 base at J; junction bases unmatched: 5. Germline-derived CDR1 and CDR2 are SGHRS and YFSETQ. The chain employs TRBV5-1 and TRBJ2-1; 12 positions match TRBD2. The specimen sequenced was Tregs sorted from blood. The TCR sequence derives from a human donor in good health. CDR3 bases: TGCGCCAGCAGCTTGGGGACTAGCGGGGTCGGTTCCTACAATGAGCAGTTCTTC. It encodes CASSLGTSGVGSYNEQFF.